Following are 25 T cell receptor beta chains from one sample sequenced in a study of blood T cell repertoires in COVID-19. Data came from immunoSEQ multiplex PCR; TCRdb stores just in-frame clones and leaves some out. Here the sample spans 100,000 or so clones, roughly 80% being singletons. Sequencing was performed on peripheral blood. Every receptor here comes from a human donor in a cohort sampled during active COVID-19.

The chain uses TRBV28 and TRBJ2-7, with 9 bases that match TRBD1. This CDR3 is built from 16 residues. The J segment lost 4 bases and the V segment lost 2 bases, leaving 9 bases of the junction unmatched. The germline gives CDR1 MDHEN, CDR2 SYDVKM. The CDR3 here is CASSLIGGQGWYEQYF. The DNA of the CDR3 is TGTGCCAGCAGTTTAATAGGTGGACAGGGGTGGTACGAGCAGTACTTC.

The V call is TRBV11-2, the J call TRBJ1-2; D is ambiguous. V gave up 5 bases and J gave up 8 bases, with 6 bases separating them. Germline CDR1 and CDR2: SGHAT and FQNNGV. CDR3 length: 10 residues. CDR3 amino acids: CASSAEGYTF. CDR3 bases: TGTGCCAGCAGCGCGGAGGGCTACACCTTC.

V gene TRBV28 combines with J gene TRBJ2-3; D is possibly TRBD2 (5 bases). Trimming cost V 5 bases and J 5 bases, with 14 bases left between them. This CDR3 comprises 14 residues. The V gene's germline CDR1 is MDHEN and CDR2 SYDVKM. The CDR3 coding sequence is TGTGCCAGCAGTCAGCTGAGGGATGGAGATACGCAGTATTTT. Translating it yields CASSQLRDGDTQYF.

The CDR3 loop reads CASSFGGKDYGYTF. CDR3 nucleotides: TGTGCCAGCAGTTTCGGGGGGAAGGACTATGGCTACACCTTC. The chain recombines TRBV6-6 with TRBJ1-2, with D maybe TRBD1 (5 bases). Germline CDR1 MNHNY, CDR2 SVGAGI (reference sequence). This CDR3 has 14 residues. V was shortened by 4 bases and J by 3 bases, with 12 bases between the two germline ends.

The chain couples TRBV6-5 to TRBJ1-1; D remains unclear. CDR3 length: 15 residues. V was shortened by 4 bases and J by 1 base, with 13 bases between the two germline ends. Germline CDR1 and CDR2: MNHEY and SVGAGI. CDR3 DNA sequence: TGTGCCAGCAGTTTTAGAGGAGAAACGAACACTGAAGCTTTCTTT. It is translated as CASSFRGETNTEAFF.

This clone was seen once. This chain connects TRBV7-9 to TRBJ1-2, with 8 bases fitting TRBD1. The trim removed 6 bases at V and 6 bases at J, leaving 12 bases unmatched. From germline, CDR1 is SEHNR and CDR2 FQNEAQ (reference sequence). CDR3 length: 15 residues. CDR3 protein: CASRGETGDKDGYTF. The CDR3 DNA reads TGTGCCAGCAGGGGCGAGACAGGGGACAAGGATGGCTACACCTTC.

This clone was seen a few times. The J gene is TRBJ2-3, the V gene TRBV5-5; 9 bases align to TRBD2. CDR1 and CDR2 (germline): SGHKS, YYEKEE (reference sequence). The CDR3 sequence is 15 residues long. Trimming removed 5 bases from V and 9 bases from J; junction bases left unmatched: 13. The CDR3 loop reads CASRSLAGAGGTQYF. In DNA, the CDR3 is TGTGCCAGCAGATCGTTAGCGGGAGCGGGTGGCACGCAGTATTTT. The complete variable domain, with remaining parts taken from reference TRBV5-5 and TRBJ2-3, reads DAGVTQSPTHLIKTRGQQVTLRCSPISGHKSVSWYQQVLGQGPQFIFQYYEKEERGRGNFPDRFSARQFPNYSSELNVNALLLGDSALYLCASRSLAGAGGTQYFGPGTRLTVL.

This clone was picked up one time. The chain couples TRBV5-1 to TRBJ2-3; D is uncertain. Germline CDR1 is SGHRS and CDR2 is YFSETQ. This CDR3 region has 12 residues. Trimming took 2 bases from V and 2 from J, leaving 3 bases between them. The CDR3 DNA follows: TGCGCCAGCAGCTTCTACACAGATACGCAGTATTTT. It yields the protein CASSFYTDTQYF.

This clone was recorded a few times. The chain couples TRBV7-9 to TRBJ2-7, with a possible D match to TRBD1 (5 bases). The CDR3 consists of 15 residues. The germline V and J ends were trimmed by 5 bases and 2 bases, with 16 bases remaining between them. Germline V gene data show CDR1 as SEHNR and CDR2 as FQNEAQ (reference sequence). The CDR3 nucleotides are TGTGCCAGCAGCCGGAACCAAGGGGCGCCCTACGAGCAGTACTTC. This codes for CASSRNQGAPYEQYF. The full variable domain, in which reference TRBV7-9 and TRBJ2-7 provide the parts outside the CDR3, is DTGVSQNPRHKITKRGQNVTFRCDPISEHNRLYWYRQTLGQGPEFLTYFQNEAQLEKSRLLSDRFSAERPKGSFSTLEIQRTEQGDSAMYLCASSRNQGAPYEQYFGPGTRLTVT.

A few counts support this clone. The chain is built from TRBV5-4 and TRBJ2-5; D might be TRBD1 (5 bases). Germline V gene lookup returns CDR1 SGHNT and CDR2 YYREEE (reference sequence). The CDR3 consists of 13 residues. The V end lost 1 base, the J end lost 5 bases, and 9 bases lay between the germline ends. CDR3 DNA: TGTGCCAGCAGCTTGTCTGGGGCGGAGACCCAGTACTTC. It is translated as CASSLSGAETQYF.

The rearrangement links TRBV6-5 to TRBJ1-1; weak D call: TRBD1 (5 bases). With 0 bases removed from V and 2 bases from J, the gap between germline ends came to 10 bases. The CDR3 is 15 residues long. Germline V gene sequence: CDR1 MNHEY, CDR2 SVGAGI. The CDR3 spells CASSYSGGFNTEAFF. In DNA form, the CDR3 reads TGTGCCAGCAGTTACTCGGGGGGTTTCAACACTGAAGCTTTCTTT.

The rearrangement joins TRBV5-4 to TRBJ2-3; TRBD2 agrees at 8 bases. Germline V gives CDR1 SGHNT, CDR2 YYREEE (reference sequence). V trimming: 10 bases; J trimming: 0 bases; junction bases outside the gene matches: 7. The CDR3 sequence is 14 residues long. CDR3 protein: CASNSGGSTDTQYF. In nucleotides, the CDR3 is TGTGCCTCTAACTCGGGAGGGAGCACAGATACGCAGTATTTT.

J is TRBJ2-1 and V is TRBV6-1; 8 bases match TRBD1. V dropped 4 bases and J dropped 2; count of bases not matched to a gene: 7. The CDR3 has 16 residues. Germline CDR1 is MNHNS and CDR2 is SASEGT. This CDR3 reads CASSGPGGAAYNEQFF. For the CDR3, the DNA is TGTGCCAGCAGTGGGCCAGGGGGCGCCGCCTACAATGAGCAGTTCTTC.

This chain connects TRBV4-1 to TRBJ1-2; 8 positions agree with TRBD1. J lost 4 bases, V lost 2 bases, and 18 bases had no gene match. The CDR3 covers 19 residues. Germline V gene lookup returns CDR1 MGHRA and CDR2 YSYEKL. The DNA for the CDR3 is TGCGCCAGCAGCCAATCCGGACAGGGAACCTATACCTTGGGCTATGGCTACACCTTC. Its protein is CASSQSGQGTYTLGYGYTF.

The J gene is TRBJ1-2, the V gene TRBV5-1; 7 bases are shared with TRBD1. The length of the CDR3 is 14 residues. After removal of 0 bases from V and 4 bases from J, the junction contained 3 bases not matched to a gene. Germline CDR1 and CDR2: SGHRS and YFSETQ. The DNA for the CDR3 is TGCGCCAGCAGCTTGGGAGGGGGCGCCTATGGCTACACCTTC. It is translated as CASSLGGGAYGYTF.

This sequence joins TRBV7-9 and TRBJ2-3; 12 nucleotides line up with TRBD2. V lost 1 base, J lost 4 bases, and 3 bases stayed unmatched. Germline V gene data show CDR1 as SEHNR and CDR2 as FQNEAQ (reference sequence). The CDR3 totals 16 residues. The CDR3 region has the DNA TGTGCCAGCAGCTTAGGGCTAGCGGGGGGGCCAGATACGCAGTATTTT. It specifies CASSLGLAGGPDTQYF.

The count of this clone is one. CDR3 in amino acids: CASSGQGRSEQYF. The CDR3 DNA is TGCGCCAGCAGTGGGCAGGGGCGTAGCGAGCAGTACTTC. This rearrangement joins TRBV10-2 to TRBJ2-7; D perhaps matches TRBD1 (6 bases). Germline CDR1 reads WSHSY; CDR2 reads SAAADI. The CDR3 extends over 13 amino acids. The ends were cut back, 4 bases at V and 6 bases at J, with 13 bases in the middle.

The chain joins TRBV2 to TRBJ1-1, with a tentative D call TRBD1 (5 bases). Trimming took off 3 bases at V and 4 bases at J, with 12 bases between the two ends. The CDR3 sequence is 14 residues long. CDR1 is SNHLY and CDR2 is FYNNEI in the germline V gene. The CDR3 nucleotides read TGTGCCAGCAGTGAGGGACTGCGGGGCACTGAAGCTTTCTTT. Protein: CASSEGLRGTEAFF.

The genes are TRBV29-1 and TRBJ1-4, with 7 bases aligning to TRBD1. CDR1 and CDR2 from the germline V gene are SQVTM and ANQGSEA. Unmatched junction bases numbered 4, after V lost 4 bases and J lost 8 bases. The CDR3 is 12 amino acids. This chain's CDR3 is CSVARDSEKLFF. DNA for the CDR3: TGCAGCGTTGCCCGGGACAGCGAAAAACTGTTTTTT.

Only a few counts were recorded for this clone. V usage is TRBV7-2 and J usage is TRBJ2-7; 11 nucleotides line up with TRBD2. V shed 5 bases and J 6 bases; nucleotides not matched to a gene: 18. Germline V CDR1 and CDR2: SGHTA, FQGNSA. This CDR3 region has 18 residues. DNA for the CDR3: TGTGCCAGCAGCCTGGGACTAGCGGCCAGAAGGGTCGGTGGCGAGCAGTACTTC. Its translation is CASSLGLAARRVGGEQYF.

A single count supports this clone. CDR3 region: CASSLLNQPQHF. DNA for the CDR3: TGTGCCAGCAGCCTCCTAAATCAGCCCCAGCATTTT. The J gene is TRBJ1-5, the V gene TRBV7-2, with D uncertain. Trimming removed 5 bases from V and 4 bases from J, with 6 bases in between. This CDR3 spans 12 amino acids. The germline V gene has CDR1 SGHTA and CDR2 FQGNSA.

The gene calls are TRBV7-2 and TRBJ2-7; unclear D gene. From germline, CDR1 is SGHTA and CDR2 FQGNSA. V gave up 2 bases and J gave up 0 bases, with 11 bases separating them. This CDR3 is built from 15 residues. The CDR3 bases are TGTGCCAGCAGCTTAATGGCAACCAGCTCCTACGAGCAGTACTTC. It specifies CASSLMATSSYEQYF. The variable domain in full, with the rest retrieved from reference TRBV7-2 and TRBJ2-7, is GAGVSQSPSNKVTEKGKDVELRCDPISGHTALYWYRQSLGQGLEFLIYFQGNSAPDKSGLPSDRFSAERTGGSVSTLTIQRTQQEDSAVYLCASSLMATSSYEQYFGPGTRLTVT.

Remarks on this clone: Other nucleotide sequences in the sample specify the same CDR3. V gene TRBV7-3 combines with J gene TRBJ2-3, with a possible D match to TRBD2 (5 bases). Germline V gene sequence: CDR1 SGHTA, CDR2 FQGTGA. The CDR3 sequence is 15 residues long. Trimming left V 5 bases short and J 4 bases short, with 16 bases between. The CDR3 reads CASSPQSGSADTQYF. Written as DNA, the CDR3 is TGTGCCAGCAGCCCCCAAAGCGGTAGCGCAGATACGCAGTATTTT.

The genes are TRBV11-2 and TRBJ1-3, with 7 bases aligning to TRBD1. J lost 2 bases, V lost 5 bases, and 6 bases had no gene match. The CDR3 is 15 amino acids. Germline CDR1 and CDR2: SGHAT and FQNNGV. In DNA, the CDR3 is TGTGCCAGCAGCGCAGACAGGGTCCCTGGAAACACCATATATTTT. It encodes CASSADRVPGNTIYF.

This rearrangement joins TRBV19 to TRBJ2-7, with TRBD1 identical over 9 bases. Per the germline V gene, CDR1 is LNHDA and CDR2 is SQIVND (reference sequence). V lost 10 bases to trimming and J lost 2 bases; unmatched junction nucleotides: 9. The CDR3 sequence is 14 residues long. Here the CDR3 DNA reads TGTGCCACAGAGTCCGGACAGGGGACCTACGAGCAGTACTTC. This gives the protein CATESGQGTYEQYF.